Presented here are 8 T cell receptor beta chains from one specimen sequenced in a study of cytomegalovirus exposure and HLA in healthy donors. Researchers ran the PCR with 60 Vbeta and 13 Jbeta primers. Sequencing used immunoSEQ multiplex PCR; TCRdb keeps in-frame clones, though not all of them. Among roughly 130,000 clones, more than 70% were seen once, and the ten largest hold 1%. The specimen was PBMCs. These receptors all stem from a human donor in good health.

The chain carries TRBV7-3 and TRBJ1-2, with D possibly TRBD1 on 5 matching bases. CDR1 and CDR2 (germline): SGHTA, FQGTGA. Deletions cut 5 bases from V and 4 bases from J, with 11 bases between. CDR3 length equals 13 residues. CDR3 region: CASSPQGTYGYTF. DNA of the CDR3: TGTGCCAGCAGCCCTCAGGGTACCTATGGCTACACCTTC.

J is TRBJ1-2 and V is TRBV4-2; TRBD1 matches at 9 bases. The length of the CDR3 is 15 residues. With 8 bases clipped from V and 2 bases from J, the junction kept 9 bases outside the gene matches. The germline CDR1 and CDR2 sequences are LGHNA and YNFKEQ. The CDR3 DNA reads TGTGCCAGCGGTAGGACAGGGGACGTAAACTATGGCTACACCTTC. It codes for CASGRTGDVNYGYTF.

The chain recombines TRBV28 with TRBJ2-7; the D gene is possibly TRBD2 (6 bases). In germline, CDR1 is MDHEN, CDR2 SYDVKM. The CDR3 totals 15 residues. Trimming took 3 bases from V and 5 from J, leaving 17 bases between them. CDR3 loop: CASSFSISGRNEQYF. The CDR3 DNA reads as TGTGCCAGCAGTTTCTCTATTAGCGGAAGGAACGAGCAGTACTTC.

The rearrangement links TRBV6-5 to TRBJ1-1, with 12 bases that match TRBD1. CDR1 MNHEY and CDR2 SVGAGI come from the germline V gene. This CDR3 comprises 12 residues. The V segment lost 6 bases and the J segment 10 bases; nucleotides outside the gene matches: 3. In DNA, the CDR3 is TGTGCCAGCAGCCGGGACAGGGGGCTAGCTTTCTTT. It yields the protein CASSRDRGLAFF.

This sequence joins TRBV9 and TRBJ2-2; the D gene is possibly TRBD2 (5 bases). Trimming took off 1 base at V and 6 bases at J, with 10 bases between the two ends. Germline V lookup: CDR1 SGDLS, CDR2 YYNGEE. The length of the CDR3 is 14 residues. The CDR3 protein is CASSVRGNSGELFF. The CDR3 DNA follows: TGTGCCAGCAGCGTACGGGGAAACTCCGGGGAGCTGTTTTTT.

This chain joins TRBV4-2 and TRBJ1-2, with 11 bases fitting TRBD1. CDR1 is LGHNA and CDR2 is YNFKEQ in the germline V gene. Trimming at V came to 2 bases and at J to 8 bases, leaving 7 bases not matched to a gene. CDR3 length: 15 amino acids. CDR3 loop: CASSQPGQGAKGYTF. The CDR3 DNA reads TGTGCCAGCAGCCAACCCGGACAGGGGGCTAAGGGCTACACCTTC.

On this clone: One junction end disagrees with the germline gene, perhaps due to a read error. J is TRBJ2-1 and V is TRBV7-9; 12 bases map to TRBD2. This CDR3 region has 15 residues. Germline assignment: CDR1 SEHNR and CDR2 FQNEAQ (reference sequence). The CDR3 reads CSSSSTSGGYNEQFF. DNA for the CDR3: TGTTCCAGCAGCTCGACTAGCGGGGGATACAATGAGCAGTTCTTC.

With respect to this clone: One end of the junction fails to match germline, which may point to a read error. The same CDR3 is also encoded by other DNA sequences in this sample. V is TRBV2 and J is TRBJ2-6; 9 nucleotides line up with TRBD2. The CDR3 is 19 amino acids. Germline V gene data show CDR1 as SNHLY and CDR2 as FYNNEI. The CDR3 spells CASSDFRGLALSGANVLTF. As DNA, the CDR3 is TGCGCCAGCAGTGATTTCAGGGGACTAGCTCTTTCTGGGGCCAACGTCCTGACTTTC.